What follows are 19 T cell receptor beta chains derived from one specimen sequenced in a study of naive and memory T cell subsets. TCR cDNA received a 3' ligated oligonucleotide that carried a UMI. Four PCR rounds used nested alpha and beta constant region primers plus the SP2 primer. Each CDR3 protein is one row after TCRdb ran MiXCR on the UMI-ligation and nested PCR reads. The top ten clones hold roughly 7.1% of a sample with 25,000 to 30,000 distinct CDR3 sequences, around 5.3% of them seen once. The source material was blood. Every receptor here comes from an adult in good health.

This chain uses TRBV29-1 with TRBJ2-7, with D possibly matching TRBD1 (6 bases). V was cut by 2 bases and J by 4 bases, with 12 bases left in between. Germline assignment: CDR1 SQVTM and CDR2 ANQGSEA. The CDR3 extends over 13 amino acids. CDR3 sequence: CSVETGLGYEQYF. Here the CDR3 DNA reads TGCAGCGTTGAAACAGGGTTGGGTTACGAGCAGTACTTC.

This clonotype is labeled medium-sized. The rearrangement uses TRBV29-1 and TRBJ2-1, with 12 bases that match TRBD2. Trimming at V came to 4 bases and at J to 9 bases, leaving 4 bases not matched to a gene. The germline gives CDR1 SQVTM, CDR2 ANQGSEA. This CDR3 contains 13 residues. The CDR3 loop is CSVGPLAGGEQFF. CDR3 in DNA: TGCAGCGTTGGGCCACTAGCGGGGGGTGAGCAGTTCTTC.

At least ten counts were recorded for this clonotype. The CDR3 region is CASSYSTGRNYGYTF. The CDR3 DNA reads TGTGCCAGCAGTTACTCCACAGGAAGAAACTATGGCTACACCTTC. The genes are TRBV6-6 and TRBJ1-2, with D maybe TRBD1 (5 bases). Trimming left V 0 bases short and J 2 bases short, with 10 bases between. This CDR3 contains 15 residues. CDR1 MNHNY and CDR2 SVGAGI come from the germline V gene (reference sequence).

This clonotype was recorded many times. The chain uses TRBV7-2 and TRBJ2-7, with TRBD2 matching 7 bases. Trimming removed 1 base from V and 1 base from J; junction bases left unmatched: 4. The CDR3 runs 15 residues. Per germline, CDR1 SGHTA and CDR2 FQGNSA. Written as DNA, the CDR3 is TGTGCCAGCAGCTTAGGACTAGCTCGATCCTACGAGCAGTACTTC. The encoded protein is CASSLGLARSYEQYF.

Turning to this clonotype: Possible read error: a much larger clone is one base away. V usage is TRBV20-1 and J usage is TRBJ1-1; D is perhaps TRBD1 (6 bases). The CDR3 is 15 residues long. CDR1 and CDR2 (germline): DFQATT, SNEGSKA (reference sequence). Trimming stripped 8 bases from V and 2 bases from J, with 21 bases between. In nucleotides, the CDR3 is TGCAGTACTCGACGGAACAGGGATTATAACACTGAAGCTTTCTTT. Translated: CSTRRNRDYNTEAFF.

This clonotype has more than one count but fewer than ten. The rearrangement uses TRBV7-3 and TRBJ2-1; D is unclear. Looked up from germline, CDR1 is SGHTA and CDR2 is FQGTGA. This CDR3 is built from 14 residues. The V end lost 1 base, the J end lost 10 bases, and 14 bases lay between the germline ends. The CDR3 coding sequence is TGTGCCAGCAGCTTAAATGGGCGCGGACGCGAGCAGTTCTTC. Its protein is CASSLNGRGREQFF.

This clonotype was seen at least ten times. The chain couples TRBV12-3 or TRBV12-4 to TRBJ1-1; D is possibly TRBD1 (5 bases). The CDR3 is 15 residues long. Trimming removed 2 bases at V and 4 bases at J, with 14 bases between. The CDR3 loop reads CASSLRGAMGTEAFF. In nucleotides, the CDR3 is TGTGCCAGCAGTTTAAGGGGCGCGATGGGCACTGAAGCTTTCTTT.

This clonotype occurred a few times. The genes are TRBV20-1 and TRBJ2-5; D is tentatively TRBD1 or TRBD2 (7 bases each). V was shortened by 3 bases and J by 5 bases, with 19 bases between the two germline ends. The germline V gene has CDR1 DFQATT and CDR2 SNEGSKA (reference sequence). CDR3 length: 15 residues. CDR3 residues: CSASREGARGETQYF. CDR3 in DNA: TGCAGTGCTAGCAGGGAGGGGGCGCGGGGGGAGACCCAGTACTTC.

The sample holds many counts of this clonotype. J is TRBJ2-4 and V is TRBV20-1; no definite D call. CDR3 length: 13 amino acids. Germline V gene lookup returns CDR1 DFQATT and CDR2 SNEGSKA (reference sequence). V dropped 7 bases and J dropped 0 bases, with 10 bases sitting between them. The CDR3 protein is CSGRLVAKNIQYF. In DNA, the CDR3 is TGCAGTGGCCGTCTCGTAGCCAAAAACATTCAGTACTTC.

This clonotype was seen many times. The chain is built from TRBV9 and TRBJ2-3; tentatively, D is TRBD2 (5 bases). This CDR3 is 13 amino acids long. The germline CDR1 and CDR2 sequences are SGDLS and YYNGEE. The ends were cut back, 0 bases at V and 4 bases at J, with 6 bases in the middle. CDR3 in amino acids: CASSVVSADTQYF. In DNA form, the CDR3 reads TGTGCCAGCAGCGTAGTTAGCGCAGATACGCAGTATTTT. Complete variable domain (other parts from reference TRBV9 and TRBJ2-3): DSGVTQTPKHLITATGQRVTLRCSPRSGDLSVYWYQQSLDQGLQFLIQYYNGEERAKGNILERFSAQQFPDLHSELNLSSLELGDSALYFCASSVVSADTQYFGPGTRLTVL.

The table lists this clonotype with many counts. The CDR3 loop reads CASSDRALNEQFF. The CDR3, as DNA: TGTGCCAGCAGTGACCGGGCCCTCAATGAGCAGTTCTTC. J is TRBJ2-1 and V is TRBV6-5; D not resolved. This CDR3 region has 13 residues. V was pared by 5 bases and J by 6 bases, with 11 bases between. Germline V gives CDR1 MNHEY, CDR2 SVGAGI.

This clonotype has at least ten counts. The genes are TRBV6-1 and TRBJ2-3, with 9 bases lining up with TRBD2. The CDR3 runs to 16 residues. Germline values: CDR1 MNHNS, CDR2 SASEGT. With V trimmed by 1 base and J by 4 bases, 6 bases remained unmatched. The CDR3 region has the DNA TGTGCCAGCAGTGAAGGGGTTAGCGGGAGCTCAGATACGCAGTATTTT. Its translation: CASSEGVSGSSDTQYF.

The sample holds many counts of this clonotype. This chain connects TRBV13 to TRBJ2-6, with 7 nucleotides matching TRBD1. V dropped 5 bases and J dropped 0; count of bases not matched to a gene: 4. The CDR3 loop spans 16 amino acids. Germline values: CDR1 PRHDT, CDR2 FYEKMQ (reference sequence). The CDR3 DNA reads as TGTGCCAGCAGCGTGACAGGGAACTCTGGGGCCAACGTCCTGACTTTC. This codes for CASSVTGNSGANVLTF.

This clonotype was counted between two and nine times. The chain uses TRBV29-1 and TRBJ1-4; TRBD1 is a possible D gene (6 bases). Germline CDR1 SQVTM, CDR2 ANQGSEA. The germline V and J ends were trimmed by 7 bases and 2 bases, with 14 bases remaining between them. The length of the CDR3 is 14 residues. CDR3 sequence reads: CSARGTGTNEKLFF. In DNA, the CDR3 is TGCAGCGCCAGAGGAACAGGGACTAATGAAAAACTGTTTTTT.

This clonotype was detected ten times or more. The chain has TRBV2 and TRBJ2-3; no reliable D call. From germline, CDR1 is SNHLY and CDR2 FYNNEI. V was clipped by 2 bases and J by 7 bases, with 4 bases between them. The CDR3 spans 11 residues. The CDR3 reads CASSELHTQYF. The CDR3 DNA sequence: TGTGCCAGCAGTGAACTCCATACGCAGTATTTT.

The V and J genes are TRBV12-3 or TRBV12-4 and TRBJ2-1, with a possible D match to TRBD1 (5 bases). V lost 2 bases and J lost 7, with 9 bases in between. The CDR3 contains 13 residues. DNA of the CDR3: TGTGCCAGCAGTTTAAACAGGTGGAATGAGCAGTTCTTC. It specifies CASSLNRWNEQFF.

There are many counts of this clonotype. V and J are TRBV7-2 and TRBJ2-1; no reliable D call. V gave up 5 bases and J gave up 0 bases, with 14 bases separating them. Germline-derived CDR1 and CDR2 are SGHTA and FQGNSA. The CDR3 spans 16 residues. CDR3 nucleotide sequence: TGTGCCAGCAGCCTTTACCCCAGGAGCTCCTACAATGAGCAGTTCTTC. It translates to CASSLYPRSSYNEQFF.

There are many counts of this clonotype. This sequence joins TRBV20-1 and TRBJ2-5, with TRBD1 matching 7 bases. V was clipped by 2 bases and J by 2 bases; unmatched bases: 14. The CDR3 loop spans 17 amino acids. CDR1 and CDR2 (germline): DFQATT, SNEGSKA (reference sequence). CDR3 DNA: TGCAGTGCTAGAATTCGGACAGGCCCCATTTCTCAAGAGACCCAGTACTTC. Its translation is CSARIRTGPISQETQYF.

This clonotype was found a few times. This rearrangement joins TRBV7-8 to TRBJ2-7, with no clear D. In germline, CDR1 is SGHVS, CDR2 FQNEAQ. There are 13 residues in the CDR3. Trimming removed 5 bases from V and 2 bases from J, with 10 bases in between. This CDR3 is CASSRIETYEQYF. DNA of the CDR3: TGTGCCAGCAGCAGGATAGAAACCTACGAGCAGTACTTC.